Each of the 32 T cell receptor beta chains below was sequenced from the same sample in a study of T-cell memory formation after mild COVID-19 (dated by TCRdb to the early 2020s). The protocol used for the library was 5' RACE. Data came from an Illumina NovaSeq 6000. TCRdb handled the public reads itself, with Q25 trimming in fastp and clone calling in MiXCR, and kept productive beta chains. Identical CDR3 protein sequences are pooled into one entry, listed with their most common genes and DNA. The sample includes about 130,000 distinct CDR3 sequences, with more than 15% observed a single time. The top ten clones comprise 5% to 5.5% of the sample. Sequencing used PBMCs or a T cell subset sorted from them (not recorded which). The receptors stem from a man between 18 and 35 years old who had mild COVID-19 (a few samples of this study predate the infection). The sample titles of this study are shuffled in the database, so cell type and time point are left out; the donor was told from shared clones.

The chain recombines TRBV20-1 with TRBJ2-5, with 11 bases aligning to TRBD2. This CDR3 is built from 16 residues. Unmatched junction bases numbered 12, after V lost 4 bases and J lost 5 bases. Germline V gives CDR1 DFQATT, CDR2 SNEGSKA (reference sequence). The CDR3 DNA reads TGCAGTGCTAACCTTCTCCTAGCGGGGGGTCAGGAGACCCAGTACTTC. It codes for CSANLLLAGGQETQYF.

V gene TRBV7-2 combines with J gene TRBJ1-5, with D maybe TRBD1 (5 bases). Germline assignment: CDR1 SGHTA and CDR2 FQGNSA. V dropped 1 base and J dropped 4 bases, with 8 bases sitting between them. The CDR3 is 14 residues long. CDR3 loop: CASSLGGRNQPQHF. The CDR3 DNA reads TGTGCCAGCAGCTTAGGGGGACGGAATCAGCCCCAGCATTTT.

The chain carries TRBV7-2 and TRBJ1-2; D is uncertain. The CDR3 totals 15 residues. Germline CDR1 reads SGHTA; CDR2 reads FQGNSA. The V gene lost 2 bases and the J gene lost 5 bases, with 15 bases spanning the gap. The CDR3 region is CASSLSLLSPYGYTF. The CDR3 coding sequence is TGTGCCAGCAGCTTATCGTTGTTGTCCCCGTATGGCTACACCTTC.

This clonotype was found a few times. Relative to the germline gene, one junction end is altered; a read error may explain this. For the CDR3, the DNA is TGCGCCAGCAGCCAAGGGACTAATGGAGTATCGATCTTC. Amino acid sequence: CASSQGTNGVSIF. The rearrangement uses TRBV4-3 and TRBJ2-1, with D possibly being TRBD2 (6 bases). CDR1 and CDR2 from the germline V gene are LGHNA and YSLEER. The CDR3 length is 13 residues.

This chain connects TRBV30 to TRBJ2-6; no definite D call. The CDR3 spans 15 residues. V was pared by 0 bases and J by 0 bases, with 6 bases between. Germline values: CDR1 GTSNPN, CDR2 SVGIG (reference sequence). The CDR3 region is CAWSVASSGANVLTF. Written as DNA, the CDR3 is TGTGCCTGGAGTGTCGCCAGCTCTGGGGCCAACGTCCTGACTTTC.

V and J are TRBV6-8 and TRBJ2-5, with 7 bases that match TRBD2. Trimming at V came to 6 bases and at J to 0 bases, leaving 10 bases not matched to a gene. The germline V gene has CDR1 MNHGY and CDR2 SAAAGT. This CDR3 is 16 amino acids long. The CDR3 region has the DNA TGTGCCAGCAGCCCTAGGGACTACAAGTACCAAGAGACCCAGTACTTC. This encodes CASSPRDYKYQETQYF.

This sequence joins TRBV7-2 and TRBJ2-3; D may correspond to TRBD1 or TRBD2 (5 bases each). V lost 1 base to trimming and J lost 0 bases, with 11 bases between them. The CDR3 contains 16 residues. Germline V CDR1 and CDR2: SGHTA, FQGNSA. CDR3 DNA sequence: TGTGCCAGCAGCTTAGTAGGGACCCTAAGCACAGATACGCAGTATTTT. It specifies CASSLVGTLSTDTQYF.

The CDR3: CASRVDRVQETQYF. Written as DNA, the CDR3 is TGTGCCAGCAGGGTGGACAGGGTCCAAGAGACCCAGTACTTC. The V gene is TRBV6-2 or TRBV6-3, the J gene TRBJ2-5; 8 nucleotides align to TRBD1. Trimming cost V 6 bases and J 1 base; bases outside gene matches: 4. Germline V gene sequence: CDR1 MNHEY, CDR2 SVGEGT. The CDR3 has 14 amino acids.

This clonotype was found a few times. The CDR3: CASSQGLAGSYEQYF. The CDR3 region has the DNA TGCGCCAGCAGCCAAGGACTAGCGGGGTCCTACGAGCAGTACTTC. The chain has TRBV4-1 and TRBJ2-7, with 11 positions matching TRBD2. The CDR3 length is 15 residues. Trimming removed 1 base from V and 1 base from J; junction bases left unmatched: 0. Germline loops: CDR1 MGHRA, CDR2 YSYEKL.

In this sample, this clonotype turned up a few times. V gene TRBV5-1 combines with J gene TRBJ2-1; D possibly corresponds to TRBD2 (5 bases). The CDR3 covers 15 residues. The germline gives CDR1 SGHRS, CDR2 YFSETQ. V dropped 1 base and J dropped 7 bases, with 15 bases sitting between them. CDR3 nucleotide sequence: TGCGCCAGCAGCTTGCCTAGCCGGGGTGAGAATGAGCAGTTCTTC. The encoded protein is CASSLPSRGENEQFF. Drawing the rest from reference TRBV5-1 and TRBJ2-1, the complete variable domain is KAGVTQTPRYLIKTRGQQVTLSCSPISGHRSVSWYQQTPGQGLQFLFEYFSETQRNKGNFPGRFSGRQFSNSRSEMNVSTLELGDSALYLCASSLPSRGENEQFFGPGTRLTVL.

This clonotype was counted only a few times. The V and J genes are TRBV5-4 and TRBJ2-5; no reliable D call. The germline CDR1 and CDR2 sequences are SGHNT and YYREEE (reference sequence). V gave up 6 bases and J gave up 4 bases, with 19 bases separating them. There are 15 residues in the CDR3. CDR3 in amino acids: CASTPTWATPETQYF. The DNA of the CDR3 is TGTGCCAGCACCCCGACTTGGGCTACGCCAGAGACCCAGTACTTC.

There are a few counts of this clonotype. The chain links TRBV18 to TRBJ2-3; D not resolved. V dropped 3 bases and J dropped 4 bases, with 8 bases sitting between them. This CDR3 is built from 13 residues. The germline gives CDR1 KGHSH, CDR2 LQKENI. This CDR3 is CASSPGIADTQYF. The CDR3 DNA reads TGTGCCAGCTCACCTGGGATCGCAGATACGCAGTATTTT.

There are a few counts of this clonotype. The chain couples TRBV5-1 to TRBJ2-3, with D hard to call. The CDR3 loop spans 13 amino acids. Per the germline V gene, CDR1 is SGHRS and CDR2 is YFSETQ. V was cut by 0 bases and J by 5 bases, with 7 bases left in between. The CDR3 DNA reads TGCGCCAGCAGCTTGGCACTGGAAGATACGCAGTATTTT. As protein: CASSLALEDTQYF. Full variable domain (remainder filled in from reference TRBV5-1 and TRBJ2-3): KAGVTQTPRYLIKTRGQQVTLSCSPISGHRSVSWYQQTPGQGLQFLFEYFSETQRNKGNFPGRFSGRQFSNSRSEMNVSTLELGDSALYLCASSLALEDTQYFGPGTRLTVL.

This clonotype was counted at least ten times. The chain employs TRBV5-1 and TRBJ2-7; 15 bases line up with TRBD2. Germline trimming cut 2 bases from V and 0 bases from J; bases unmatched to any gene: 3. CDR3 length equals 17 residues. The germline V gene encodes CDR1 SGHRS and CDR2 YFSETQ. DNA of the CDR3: TGCGCCAGCAGCTTTGGGACTAGCGGGGGGTACTCCTACGAGCAGTACTTC. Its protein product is CASSFGTSGGYSYEQYF.

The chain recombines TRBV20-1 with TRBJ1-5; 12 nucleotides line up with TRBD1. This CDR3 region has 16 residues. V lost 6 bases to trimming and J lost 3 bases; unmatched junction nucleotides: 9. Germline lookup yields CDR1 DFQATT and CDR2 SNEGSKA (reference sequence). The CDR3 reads CSAPTGTGGFNQPQHF. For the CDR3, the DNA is TGCAGTGCCCCTACCGGGACAGGGGGCTTCAATCAGCCCCAGCATTTT.

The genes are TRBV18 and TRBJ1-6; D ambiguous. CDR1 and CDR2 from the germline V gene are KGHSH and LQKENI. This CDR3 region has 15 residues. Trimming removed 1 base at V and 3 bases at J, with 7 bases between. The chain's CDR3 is CASSPQEVYNSPLHF. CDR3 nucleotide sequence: TGTGCCAGCTCACCACAGGAGGTCTATAATTCACCCCTCCACTTT.

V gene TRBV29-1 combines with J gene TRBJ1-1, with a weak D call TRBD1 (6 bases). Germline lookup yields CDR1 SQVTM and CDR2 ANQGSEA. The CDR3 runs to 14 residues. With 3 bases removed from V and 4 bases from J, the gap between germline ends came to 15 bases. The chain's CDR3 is CSVDGPGGGTEAFF. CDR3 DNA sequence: TGCAGCGTTGATGGTCCGGGAGGGGGCACTGAAGCTTTCTTT.

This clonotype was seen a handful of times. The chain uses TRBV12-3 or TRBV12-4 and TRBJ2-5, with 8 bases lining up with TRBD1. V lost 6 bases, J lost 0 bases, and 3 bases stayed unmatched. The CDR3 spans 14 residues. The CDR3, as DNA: TGTGCCAGCAGGGAACAGGGGGACCAAGAGACCCAGTACTTC. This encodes CASREQGDQETQYF.

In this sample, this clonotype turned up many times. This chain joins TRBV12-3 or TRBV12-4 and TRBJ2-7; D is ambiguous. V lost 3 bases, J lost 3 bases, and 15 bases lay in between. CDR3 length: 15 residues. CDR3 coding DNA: TGTGCCAGCAGTTTCGGCAGTTTGGCCTACTACGAGCAGTACGTC. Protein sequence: CASSFGSLAYYEQYV.

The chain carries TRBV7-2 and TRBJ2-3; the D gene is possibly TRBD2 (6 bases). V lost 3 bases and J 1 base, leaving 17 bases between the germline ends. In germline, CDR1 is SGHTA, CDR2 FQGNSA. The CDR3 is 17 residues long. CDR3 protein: CASSFNSQASGTDTQYF. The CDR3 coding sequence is TGTGCCAGCAGCTTTAACTCCCAGGCTAGCGGCACAGATACGCAGTATTTT. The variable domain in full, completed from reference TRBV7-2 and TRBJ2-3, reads GAGVSQSPSNKVTEKGKDVELRCDPISGHTALYWYRQSLGQGLEFLIYFQGNSAPDKSGLPSDRFSAERTGGSVSTLTIQRTQQEDSAVYLCASSFNSQASGTDTQYFGPGTRLTVL.

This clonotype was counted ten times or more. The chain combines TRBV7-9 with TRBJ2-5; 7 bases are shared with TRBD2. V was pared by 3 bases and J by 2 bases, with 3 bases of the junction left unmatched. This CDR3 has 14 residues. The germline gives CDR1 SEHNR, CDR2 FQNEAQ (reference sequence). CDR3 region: CASSFGGGQETQYF. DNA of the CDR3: TGTGCCAGCAGCTTCGGCGGGGGACAAGAGACCCAGTACTTC.

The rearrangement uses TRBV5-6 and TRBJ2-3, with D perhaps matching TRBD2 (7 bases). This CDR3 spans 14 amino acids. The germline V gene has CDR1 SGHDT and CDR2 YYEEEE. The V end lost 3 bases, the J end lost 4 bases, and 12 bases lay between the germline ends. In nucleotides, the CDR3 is TGTGCCAGCAGCTCGGGGGGCGCCCCAGATACGCAGTATTTT. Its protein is CASSSGGAPDTQYF.

The CDR3 protein is CSARVEGYGYTF. In DNA, the CDR3 is TGCAGTGCTAGGGTGGAGGGCTATGGCTACACCTTC. The chain employs TRBV20-1 and TRBJ1-2; D uncertain. V dropped 3 bases and J dropped 4 bases, with 9 bases sitting between them. The length of the CDR3 is 12 residues. CDR1 is DFQATT and CDR2 is SNEGSKA in the germline V gene (reference sequence).

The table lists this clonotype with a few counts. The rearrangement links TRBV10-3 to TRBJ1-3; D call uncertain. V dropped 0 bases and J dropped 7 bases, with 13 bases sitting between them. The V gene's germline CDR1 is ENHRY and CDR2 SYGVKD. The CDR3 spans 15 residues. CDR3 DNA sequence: TGTGCCATCAGTGAGTCTAACTCACTCGGGAACACCATATATTTT. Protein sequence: CAISESNSLGNTIYF.

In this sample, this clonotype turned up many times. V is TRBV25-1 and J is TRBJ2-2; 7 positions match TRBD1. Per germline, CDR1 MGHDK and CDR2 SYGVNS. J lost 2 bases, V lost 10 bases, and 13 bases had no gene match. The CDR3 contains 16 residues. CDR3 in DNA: TGTGCCACCCTTCGGGAAGGGACAGCTAACACCGGGGAGCTGTTTTTT. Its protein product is CATLREGTANTGELFF.

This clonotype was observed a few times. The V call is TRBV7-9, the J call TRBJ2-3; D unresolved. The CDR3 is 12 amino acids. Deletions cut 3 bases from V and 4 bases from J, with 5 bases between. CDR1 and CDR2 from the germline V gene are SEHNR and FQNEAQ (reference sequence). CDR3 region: CASSFSPDTQYF. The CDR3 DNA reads TGTGCCAGCAGCTTCTCTCCAGATACGCAGTATTTT.

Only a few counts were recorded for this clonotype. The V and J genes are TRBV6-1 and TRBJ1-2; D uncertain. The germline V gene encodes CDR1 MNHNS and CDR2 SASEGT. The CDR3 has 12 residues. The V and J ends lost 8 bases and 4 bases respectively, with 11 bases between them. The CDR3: CASSSPFYGYTF. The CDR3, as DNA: TGTGCCAGCTCCAGCCCTTTCTATGGCTACACCTTC.

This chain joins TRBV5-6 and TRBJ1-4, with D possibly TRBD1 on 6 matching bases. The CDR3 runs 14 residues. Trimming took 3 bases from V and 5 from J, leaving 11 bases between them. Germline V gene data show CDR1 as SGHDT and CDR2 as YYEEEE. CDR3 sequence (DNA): TGTGCCAGCAGCTCGGCTCAGGGGAATGAAAAACTGTTTTTT. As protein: CASSSAQGNEKLFF.

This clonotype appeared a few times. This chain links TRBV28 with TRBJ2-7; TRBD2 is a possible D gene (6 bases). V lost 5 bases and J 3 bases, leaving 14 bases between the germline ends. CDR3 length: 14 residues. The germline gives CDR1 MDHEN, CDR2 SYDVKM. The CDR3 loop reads CASSPAGSRYEQYV. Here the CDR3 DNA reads TGTGCCAGCAGTCCTGCGGGATCCCGCTACGAGCAGTACGTC.

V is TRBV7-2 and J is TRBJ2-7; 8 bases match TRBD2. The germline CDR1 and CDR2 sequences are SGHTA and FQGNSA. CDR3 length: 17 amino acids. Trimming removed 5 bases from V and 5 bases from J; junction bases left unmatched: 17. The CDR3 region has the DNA TGTGCCAGCAGCCCGGGGGGTATAGCGGGGTTTATCCACGAGCAGTACTTC. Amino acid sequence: CASSPGGIAGFIHEQYF.

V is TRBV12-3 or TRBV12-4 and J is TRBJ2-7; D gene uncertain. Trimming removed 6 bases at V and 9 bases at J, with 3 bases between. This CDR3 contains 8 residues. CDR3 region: CASSGQYV. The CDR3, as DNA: TGTGCCAGCAGCGGGCAGTACGTC.

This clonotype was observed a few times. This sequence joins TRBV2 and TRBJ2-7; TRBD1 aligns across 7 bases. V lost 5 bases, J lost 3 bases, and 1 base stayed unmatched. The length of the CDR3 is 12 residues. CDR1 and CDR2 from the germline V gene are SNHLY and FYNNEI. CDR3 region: CASSNRGYEQYF. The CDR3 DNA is TGTGCCAGCAGTAACAGGGGCTACGAGCAGTACTTC.